This T cell receptor (beta chain) was captured in a study of blood T cell repertoires in COVID-19. Looking at the study overall: Italy, Spain and the United States were the sources of the convalescent and acute COVID-19 samples. PBMCs, B-cell-depleted T cells, or T cells provided the cDNA or gDNA that made up the material.

Trimming at V came to 7 bases and at J to 3 bases, leaving 14 bases not matched to a gene. The V gene's germline CDR1 is WNHNN and CDR2 SYGVQD (reference sequence). The CDR3 runs to 18 residues. Original data processing: Estimation of nucleated cell counts was performed using reference gene primer amplification. Using immunoSEQ multiplex PCR, the repertoire was profiled, and TCRdb retains in-frame clones only, with some absent. V and J calls and clone size are those listed in that table; D and trimming were worked out from the DNA. The table lists some 200,000 clones, roughly four fifths of them singletons.

The receptor's source is a woman between 40 and 55 years old with acute or convalescent COVID-19. The sequencing input was peripheral blood. The V and J genes are TRBV10-1 and TRBJ1-4, with 10 nucleotides matching TRBD1. CDR3 sequence: CASTGTGDGWTANEKLFF. The CDR3 DNA reads as TGCGCCAGCACCGGGACAGGGGATGGTTGGACGGCTAATGAAAAACTGTTTTTT.